The next 8 T cell receptor beta chains were all read from a single sample in a study of shared T cell receptors in the human thymus. Produced via immunoSEQ multiplex PCR; TCRdb's table is partial and in-frame only. This table has approximately 760,000 clones, 80% to 90% appearing once. This sample was shared with a second study, whose subject was human thymus T cells.

The sequenced material came from thymocytes. These receptors all stem from a girl under three years old with a congenital heart defect.

The CDR3 nucleotides read TGTGCCAGCAGCCCCCCGCATCGGGAAAAAGGGAACACTGAAGCTTTCTTT. Translation: CASSPPHREKGNTEAFF. J is TRBJ1-1 and V is TRBV27; D is uncertain. Germline loops: CDR1 MNHEY, CDR2 SMNVEV (reference sequence). The CDR3 is 17 residues long. Trimming took off 6 bases at V and 1 base at J, with 21 bases between the two ends.

The chain recombines TRBV10-3 with TRBJ2-2; possible D gene TRBD1, 6 bases. This CDR3 contains 14 residues. Germline V lookup: CDR1 ENHRY, CDR2 SYGVKD. V lost 3 bases and J lost 8, with 13 bases in between. CDR3 in DNA: TGTGCCATCAGTGACCACAGGGTCCCGGGGGAGCTGTTTTTT. Protein: CAISDHRVPGELFF.

The chain joins TRBV5-1 to TRBJ1-2; D call uncertain. This CDR3 comprises 17 residues. The V end lost 0 bases, the J end lost 6 bases, and 21 bases lay between the germline ends. Germline CDR1 reads SGHRS; CDR2 reads YFSETQ. CDR3 DNA sequence: TGCGCCAGCAGCTTGGAATTTTTATCTCGGCGGGCTAATGGCTACACCTTC. It translates to CASSLEFLSRRANGYTF.

V is TRBV9 and J is TRBJ2-2; no clear D gene. The CDR3 totals 14 residues. V shed 4 bases and J shed 3 bases, with 10 bases lying between them. Looked up from germline, CDR1 is SGDLS and CDR2 is YYNGEE. The CDR3 protein is CASSPTADTGELFF. The CDR3 bases are TGTGCCAGCAGCCCCACGGCGGACACCGGGGAGCTGTTTTTT.

The J gene is TRBJ2-5, the V gene TRBV7-2; TRBD2 aligns across 8 bases. CDR1 SGHTA and CDR2 FQGNSA come from the germline V gene. V was pared by 5 bases and J by 2 bases, with 13 bases of the junction left unmatched. CDR3 size: 17 residues. CDR3 nucleotides: TGTGCCAGCAGCCGCGCGGGGGGCGCAAAGATTCAAGAGACCCAGTACTTC. Its translation: CASSRAGGAKIQETQYF.

For the CDR3, the DNA is TGCGCCAGCAGCCTAAGTAAGATCGGGACGGGAGCCTACGAGCAGTACTTC. It encodes CASSLSKIGTGAYEQYF. The genes are TRBV4-3 and TRBJ2-7; weak D call: TRBD2 (6 bases). Trimming took off 4 bases at V and 2 bases at J, with 21 bases between the two ends. The germline gives CDR1 LGHNA, CDR2 YSLEER. This CDR3 comprises 17 residues.

This chain uses TRBV13 with TRBJ1-6; D gene uncertain. Deletions cut 5 bases from V and 5 bases from J, with 22 bases between. CDR1 and CDR2 from the germline V gene are PRHDT and FYEKMQ (reference sequence). The CDR3 is 18 amino acids. CDR3 residues: CASSASGVRWRNNSPLHF. The CDR3 DNA follows: TGTGCCAGCAGCGCGTCCGGGGTTCGGTGGCGGAATAATTCACCCCTCCACTTT.

The chain links TRBV6-5 to TRBJ1-4; D is unresolved. This CDR3 region has 14 residues. Between the trimmed V and J ends, which lost 0 bases and 8 bases, there was a span of 10 bases. From germline, CDR1 is MNHEY and CDR2 SVGAGI. As DNA, the CDR3 is TGTGCCAGCAGTTACTCATGCCGGGAGGAAAAACTGTTTTTT. Its translation: CASSYSCREEKLFF.